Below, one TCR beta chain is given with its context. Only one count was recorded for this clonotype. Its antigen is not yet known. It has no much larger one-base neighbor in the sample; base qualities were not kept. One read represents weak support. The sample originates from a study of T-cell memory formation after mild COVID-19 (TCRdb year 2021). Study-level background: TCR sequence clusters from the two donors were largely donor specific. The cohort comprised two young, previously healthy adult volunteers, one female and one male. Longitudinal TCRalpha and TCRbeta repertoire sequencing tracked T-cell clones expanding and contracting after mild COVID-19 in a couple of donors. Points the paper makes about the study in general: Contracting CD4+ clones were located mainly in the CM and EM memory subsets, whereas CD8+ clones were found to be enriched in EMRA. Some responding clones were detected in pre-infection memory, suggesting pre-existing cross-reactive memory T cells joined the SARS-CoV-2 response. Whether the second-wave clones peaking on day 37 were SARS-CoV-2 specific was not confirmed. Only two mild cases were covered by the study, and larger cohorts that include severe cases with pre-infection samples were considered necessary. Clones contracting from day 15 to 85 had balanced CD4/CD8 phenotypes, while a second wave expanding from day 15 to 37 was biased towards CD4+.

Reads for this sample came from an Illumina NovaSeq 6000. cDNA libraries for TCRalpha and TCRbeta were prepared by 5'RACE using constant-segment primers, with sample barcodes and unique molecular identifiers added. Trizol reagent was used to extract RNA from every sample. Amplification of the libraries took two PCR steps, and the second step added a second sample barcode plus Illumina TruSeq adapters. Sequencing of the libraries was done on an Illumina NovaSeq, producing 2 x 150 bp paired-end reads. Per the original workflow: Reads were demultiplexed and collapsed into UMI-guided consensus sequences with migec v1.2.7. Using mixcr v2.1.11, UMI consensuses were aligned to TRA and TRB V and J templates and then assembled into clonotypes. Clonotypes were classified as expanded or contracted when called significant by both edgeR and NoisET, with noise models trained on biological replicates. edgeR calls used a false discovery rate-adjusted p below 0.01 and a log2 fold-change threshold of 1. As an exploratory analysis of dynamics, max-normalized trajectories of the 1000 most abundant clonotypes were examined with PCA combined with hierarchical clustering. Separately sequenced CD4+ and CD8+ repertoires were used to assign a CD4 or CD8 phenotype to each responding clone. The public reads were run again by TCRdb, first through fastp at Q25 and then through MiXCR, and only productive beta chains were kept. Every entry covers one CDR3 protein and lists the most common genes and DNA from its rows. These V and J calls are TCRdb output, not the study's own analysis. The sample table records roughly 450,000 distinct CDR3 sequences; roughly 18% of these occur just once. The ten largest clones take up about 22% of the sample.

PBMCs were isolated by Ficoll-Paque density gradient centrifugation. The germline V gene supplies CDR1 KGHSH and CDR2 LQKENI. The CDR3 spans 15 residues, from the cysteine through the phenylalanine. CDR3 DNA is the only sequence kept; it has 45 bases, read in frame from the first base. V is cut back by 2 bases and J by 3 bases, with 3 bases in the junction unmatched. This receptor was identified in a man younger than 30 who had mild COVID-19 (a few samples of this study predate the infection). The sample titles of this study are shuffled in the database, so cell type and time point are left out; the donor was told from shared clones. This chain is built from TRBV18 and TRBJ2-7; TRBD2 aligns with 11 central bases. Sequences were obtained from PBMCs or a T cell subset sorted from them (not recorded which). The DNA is TGTGCCAGCTCACCAACTAGCGGGGGTATCTACGAGCAGTACTTC. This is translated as CASSPTSGGIYEQYF.